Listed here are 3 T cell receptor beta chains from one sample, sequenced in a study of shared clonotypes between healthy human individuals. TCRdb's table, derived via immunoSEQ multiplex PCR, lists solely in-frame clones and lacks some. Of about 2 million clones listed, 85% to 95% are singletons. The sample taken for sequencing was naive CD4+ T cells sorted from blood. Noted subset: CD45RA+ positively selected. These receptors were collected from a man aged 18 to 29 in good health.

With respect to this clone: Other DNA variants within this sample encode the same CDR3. DNA of the CDR3: TGCGCCAGCAGCTTGTCGGGGCAAAGTTACGAGCAGTACTTC. Translation gives CASSLSGQSYEQYF. The V and J genes are TRBV5-1 and TRBJ2-7; D may match TRBD1 or TRBD2 (5 bases each). The V gene's germline CDR1 is SGHRS and CDR2 YFSETQ. This CDR3 has 14 residues. Trimming removed 1 base from V and 4 bases from J, with 12 bases in between.

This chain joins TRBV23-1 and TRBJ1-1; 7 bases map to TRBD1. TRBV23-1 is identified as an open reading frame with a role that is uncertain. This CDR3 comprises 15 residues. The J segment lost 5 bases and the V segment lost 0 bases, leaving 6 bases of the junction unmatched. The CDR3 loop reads CASSQSPGGGTEAFF. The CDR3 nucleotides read TGCGCCAGCAGTCAATCGCCAGGGGGTGGGACTGAAGCTTTCTTT.

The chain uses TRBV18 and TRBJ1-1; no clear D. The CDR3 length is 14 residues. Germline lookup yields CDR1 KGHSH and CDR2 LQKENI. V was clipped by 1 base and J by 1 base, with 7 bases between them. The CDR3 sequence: CASSPLARNTEAFF. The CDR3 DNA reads TGTGCCAGCTCACCACTGGCGCGGAACACTGAAGCTTTCTTT. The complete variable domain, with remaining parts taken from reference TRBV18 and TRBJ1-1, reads NAGVMQNPRHLVRRRGQEARLRCSPMKGHSHVYWYRQLPEEGLKFMVYLQKENIIDESGMPKERFSAEFPKEGPSILRIQQVVRGDSAAYFCASSPLARNTEAFFGQGTRLTVV.